The 17 T cell receptor beta chains listed next were all sequenced from one sample in a study of cytomegalovirus exposure and HLA in healthy donors. The PCR employed 60 Vbeta primers together with 13 Jbeta primers. The assay was immunoSEQ multiplex PCR, and TCRdb's table has in-frame clones only and misses some. The sample has approximately 90,000 clones; around 75% are singletons. Sequencing used PBMCs. The receptors stem from a man in his forties in good health and CMV-seronegative.

The genes are TRBV11-2 and TRBJ2-5; D may be TRBD2 (6 bases). Deletions cut 1 base from V and 4 bases from J, with 10 bases between. Germline V gives CDR1 SGHAT, CDR2 FQNNGV. The CDR3 is 14 amino acids. The DNA of the CDR3 is TGTGCCAGCAGCTTAGTATACGGGGGAGAGACCCAGTACTTC. Protein sequence: CASSLVYGGETQYF.

The table lists this clone with a count of one. The chain uses TRBV7-9 and TRBJ2-5; 12 bases agree with TRBD1. The CDR3 runs 18 residues. The V gene end was trimmed by 6 bases and the J gene end by 3 bases; junction bases not matched to a gene: 14. The germline gives CDR1 SEHNR, CDR2 FQNEAQ (reference sequence). The CDR3 DNA is TGTGCCAGCAGACCATCTTTCCGGGACAGGGGGCTGAAAGAGACCCAGTACTTC. Its protein is CASRPSFRDRGLKETQYF.

The genes are TRBV5-1 and TRBJ2-2; the match to TRBD2 covers 11 bases. The CDR3 spans 15 residues. The germline V gene has CDR1 SGHRS and CDR2 YFSETQ. Unmatched junction bases numbered 8, after V lost 6 bases and J lost 7 bases. The CDR3 DNA sequence: TGCGCCAGCACGATACCGGGACTAGCGGACGGGGAGCTGTTTTTT. Translation gives CASTIPGLADGELFF. The full variable domain, in which reference TRBV5-1 and TRBJ2-2 provide the parts outside the CDR3, is KAGVTQTPRYLIKTRGQQVTLSCSPISGHRSVSWYQQTPGQGLQFLFEYFSETQRNKGNFPGRFSGRQFSNSRSEMNVSTLELGDSALYLCASTIPGLADGELFFGEGSRLTVL.

This clone showed up just once. J is TRBJ2-7 and V is TRBV5-1; TRBD1 matches 9 bases. Germline assignment: CDR1 SGHRS and CDR2 YFSETQ. This CDR3 spans 15 amino acids. V lost 4 bases and J lost 3; bases outside the gene matches: 8. The CDR3 region is CASSPQQGARYEQYF. DNA of the CDR3: TGCGCCAGCAGCCCTCAACAGGGGGCGCGCTACGAGCAGTACTTC. The variable domain in full, with the rest retrieved from reference TRBV5-1 and TRBJ2-7, is KAGVTQTPRYLIKTRGQQVTLSCSPISGHRSVSWYQQTPGQGLQFLFEYFSETQRNKGNFPGRFSGRQFSNSRSEMNVSTLELGDSALYLCASSPQQGARYEQYFGPGTRLTVT.

The chain employs TRBV2 and TRBJ2-7; 7 positions match TRBD2. After removal of 4 bases from V and 6 bases from J, the junction contained 3 bases not matched to a gene. The CDR3 contains 12 residues. Per the germline V gene, CDR1 is SNHLY and CDR2 is FYNNEI. The CDR3 loop reads CASSVASGEQYF. In nucleotides, the CDR3 is TGTGCCAGCAGTGTTGCTAGCGGCGAGCAGTACTTC. Complete variable domain (other parts from reference TRBV2 and TRBJ2-7): EPEVTQTPSHQVTQMGQEVILRCVPISNHLYFYWYRQILGQKVEFLVSFYNNEISEKSEIFDDQFSVERPDGSNFTLKIRSTKLEDSAMYFCASSVASGEQYFGPGTRLTVT.

Only one count was recorded for this clone. The chain employs TRBV25-1 and TRBJ1-5; D unclear. Germline V gene lookup returns CDR1 MGHDK and CDR2 SYGVNS. The CDR3 runs 13 residues. V lost 5 bases to trimming and J lost 9 bases, with 14 bases between them. The CDR3 nucleotides are TGTGCCAGCAGTTCGACGGGGAATGTGCCCCAGCATTTT. Translating gives CASSSTGNVPQHF.

This chain connects TRBV5-1 to TRBJ2-5, with 11 bases that match TRBD1. Germline lookup yields CDR1 SGHRS and CDR2 YFSETQ. The CDR3 is 15 residues long. V was clipped by 0 bases and J by 4 bases; unmatched bases: 2. CDR3 coding DNA: TGCGCCAGCAGCTTGGGGACAGGGGGCGGAGAGACCCAGTACTTC. Translating gives CASSLGTGGGETQYF.

The chain is built from TRBV9 and TRBJ2-5, with 12 bases matching TRBD1. Unmatched junction bases numbered 6, after V lost 2 bases and J lost 4 bases. Germline CDR1 SGDLS, CDR2 YYNGEE. The CDR3 length is 16 residues. CDR3 loop: CASSVGTGGFGETQYF. The CDR3, as DNA: TGTGCCAGCAGCGTTGGGACAGGGGGCTTTGGAGAGACCCAGTACTTC.

The V and J genes are TRBV13 and TRBJ2-5; D perhaps matches TRBD1 (5 bases). The J call may be incorrect, as the DNA end agrees better with TRBJ2-7. Germline lookup yields CDR1 PRHDT and CDR2 FYEKMQ (reference sequence). This CDR3 is built from 13 residues. The CDR3 DNA sequence: TGTGCCAGCAGGCCGACAGACTCCTACGAGCAGTACTTC. It specifies CASRPTDSYEQYF.

Only a few counts were recorded for this clone. The gene calls are TRBV4-1 and TRBJ1-5; D is possibly TRBD1 (5 bases). V was shortened by 0 bases and J by 8 bases, with 8 bases between the two germline ends. Germline CDR1 MGHRA, CDR2 YSYEKL. This CDR3 has 13 residues. CDR3 nucleotides: TGCGCCAGCAGCCAAGACCAGGGAAAGCCCCAGCATTTT. Its translation is CASSQDQGKPQHF.

The CDR3 spells CASSPTWTGDGSEQFF. CDR3 DNA: TGTGCCAGCAGTCCAACGTGGACAGGGGACGGGAGTGAGCAGTTCTTC. The gene calls are TRBV28 and TRBJ2-1; 9 bases align to TRBD1. J lost 9 bases, V lost 5 bases, and 14 bases had no gene match. Germline lookup yields CDR1 MDHEN and CDR2 SYDVKM. This CDR3 comprises 16 residues.

This rearrangement joins TRBV6-5 to TRBJ1-2, with D unclear. Looked up from germline, CDR1 is MNHEY and CDR2 is SVGAGI. This CDR3 region has 13 residues. V lost 7 bases and J lost 4, with 13 bases in between. Here the CDR3 DNA reads TGTGCCAGCACCCCCCGAGGTGGCTATGGCTACACCTTC. Its translation: CASTPRGGYGYTF.

J is TRBJ2-3 and V is TRBV6-1; weak D call: TRBD2 (6 bases). This CDR3 spans 14 amino acids. V shed 7 bases and J shed 4 bases, with 15 bases lying between them. Germline V gene data show CDR1 as MNHNS and CDR2 as SASEGT. In DNA, the CDR3 is TGTGCCAGCACCACTAGCCATTCTGCAGATACGCAGTATTTT. Protein product: CASTTSHSADTQYF.

V usage is TRBV10-2 and J usage is TRBJ2-7; no definite D call. The CDR3 consists of 11 residues. CDR1 is WSHSY and CDR2 is SAAADI in the germline V gene. The V gene lost 2 bases and the J gene lost 7 bases, with 6 bases spanning the gap. The CDR3, as DNA: TGCGCCAGCAGTGAGCGCAGAGAGCAGTACTTC. As protein: CASSERREQYF.

The chain couples TRBV7-8 to TRBJ1-2, with D possibly being TRBD1 (5 bases). Between the trimmed V and J ends, which lost 5 bases and 4 bases, there was a span of 11 bases. The CDR3 has 13 residues. In germline, CDR1 is SGHVS, CDR2 FQNEAQ. The CDR3 coding sequence is TGTGCCAGCAGCGGGTACAGGTTCTATGGCTACACCTTC. This encodes CASSGYRFYGYTF. Full variable domain (rest looked up from reference TRBV7-8 and TRBJ1-2): GAGVSQSPRYKVAKRGQDVALRCDPISGHVSLFWYQQALGQGPEFLTYFQNEAQLDKSGLPSDRFFAERPEGSVSTLKIQRTQQEDSAVYLCASSGYRFYGYTFGSGTRLTVV.

The gene calls are TRBV5-1 and TRBJ2-3; TRBD2 matches 7 bases. The CDR3 has 17 residues. The V gene's germline CDR1 is SGHRS and CDR2 YFSETQ. The V gene end was trimmed by 4 bases and the J gene end by 3 bases; junction bases not matched to a gene: 14. CDR3 sequence (DNA): TGCGCCAGCAGCGCGGGGGATGGCAGGTCTCTGACAGATACGCAGTATTTT. Translated: CASSAGDGRSLTDTQYF.

In its sample, this clone was seen once. The chain has TRBV6-1 and TRBJ2-7; 13 positions match TRBD2. This CDR3 comprises 18 residues. CDR1 is MNHNS, CDR2 SASEGT, per germline. The ends lost 3 bases at V and 0 bases at J; junction bases unmatched: 8. The CDR3 loop is CASSDTGLAGTSSYEQYF. The CDR3, as DNA: TGTGCCAGCAGTGATACGGGACTAGCGGGGACAAGCTCCTACGAGCAGTACTTC.